This T cell receptor beta chain was retrieved from a study of vaccination and CD4 T cells after COVID-19. As for the study in general: The convalescents included six males and four females, and among them two were Hispanic while seven were Caucasian. Overlapping peptides of the spike proteins of SARS-CoV-2, HCoV-NL63, HCoV-OC43 and HCoV-229E were used for cell stimulation.

Treatment defined: roughly 10-day PBMC culture with coronavirus spike peptide pools or control peptides (ViraFEST assay). ViraFEST grew antigen-specific T cells using peptide pools, then sequenced TCRs. PCR positivity dates ran from March to December 2020, preceding US Alpha, Beta and Delta variants. For this clonotype: Antigen: not known.

Oncomine TCR Beta short-read sequencing was applied to DNA from cultured CD4+ T cells. TCRdb used MiXCR to reprocess the PCR reads, holding one entry per CDR3 protein. Of about 7,100 distinct CDR3 sequences listed, approximately 66% are singletons. This CDR3 is 14 amino acids long. Germline V lookup: CDR1 SGHNT, CDR2 YYREEE (reference sequence). V was pared by 0 bases and J by 4 bases, with 7 bases between. The genes are TRBV5-4 and TRBJ2-2, with a weak D call TRBD1 (5 bases). The sample taken for sequencing was CD4+ T cells from blood, cultured in vitro. This TCR derives from a human donor who had recovered from COVID-19. The CDR3 DNA follows: TGTGCCAGCAGCTTGGGACAGAGCACCGGGGAGCTGTTTTTT. Encoded protein: CASSLGQSTGELFF.